A single sample is the source of the 18 T cell receptor beta chains below, sequenced in a study of blood T cell repertoires in COVID-19. TCRdb keeps only in-frame clones here, not all; method: immunoSEQ multiplex PCR. The sample has about 170,000 clones; approximately 82% are singletons. Sequenced input: peripheral blood. All receptors come from an elderly woman with acute or convalescent COVID-19.

This clone was seen more than once but under ten times. This chain links TRBV27 with TRBJ1-4; D is unresolved. CDR1 and CDR2 from the germline V gene are MNHEY and SMNVEV (reference sequence). The CDR3 runs 15 residues. Trimming took 2 bases from V and 5 from J, leaving 12 bases between them. This chain's CDR3 is CASSLRRGLNEKLFF. The DNA of the CDR3 is TGTGCCAGCAGTTTACGTCGCGGGCTGAATGAAAAACTGTTTTTT.

The V and J genes are TRBV5-1 and TRBJ1-4; no clear D gene. CDR1 is SGHRS and CDR2 is YFSETQ in the germline V gene. The CDR3 runs to 16 residues. The V end lost 0 bases, the J end lost 5 bases, and 14 bases lay between the germline ends. CDR3: CASSLEFITVNEKLFF. CDR3 nucleotide sequence: TGCGCCAGCAGCTTGGAATTTATCACGGTCAATGAAAAACTGTTTTTT.

As DNA, the CDR3 is TGTGCCAGTAGTACCCATGCAGGGAAACGAAACACCATATATTTT. Its translation is CASSTHAGKRNTIYF. The chain links TRBV19 to TRBJ1-3, with D perhaps TRBD1 (5 bases). Germline V gives CDR1 LNHDA, CDR2 SQIVND (reference sequence). The CDR3 runs 15 residues. The V gene lost 4 bases and the J gene lost 5 bases, with 15 bases spanning the gap.

This chain connects TRBV5-1 to TRBJ2-1, with 14 nucleotides matching TRBD2. V gave up 2 bases and J gave up 6 bases; unmatched junction bases: 4. Germline-derived CDR1 and CDR2 are SGHRS and YFSETQ. This CDR3 is built from 16 residues. The CDR3 sequence: CASSLAGTSGGNEQFF. CDR3 sequence (DNA): TGCGCCAGCAGCTTAGCCGGGACTAGCGGGGGCAATGAGCAGTTCTTC. Full variable domain (missing parts from reference TRBV5-1 and TRBJ2-1): KAGVTQTPRYLIKTRGQQVTLSCSPISGHRSVSWYQQTPGQGLQFLFEYFSETQRNKGNFPGRFSGRQFSNSRSEMNVSTLELGDSALYLCASSLAGTSGGNEQFFGPGTRLTVL.

The chain carries TRBV7-6 and TRBJ2-3; weak D call: TRBD1 (6 bases). The CDR3 runs to 18 residues. Germline V gene lookup returns CDR1 SGHVS and CDR2 FNYEAQ. Trimming took off 6 bases at V and 2 bases at J, with 24 bases between the two ends. CDR3 bases: TGTGCCAGCAGTTTTACCTCGTCCACAGGGTCCTCCACAGATACGCAGTATTTT. It is translated as CASSFTSSTGSSTDTQYF.

For this clone: The same CDR3 can be traced to other DNA sequences in this sample. The J gene is TRBJ2-5, the V gene TRBV7-2; no reliable D call. Germline loops: CDR1 SGHTA, CDR2 FQGNSA. The CDR3 contains 12 residues. V lost 1 base and J lost 5, with 5 bases in between. This CDR3 reads CASSLVRETQYF. The CDR3 bases are TGTGCCAGCAGCTTAGTACGGGAGACCCAGTACTTC.

The CDR3 DNA is TGTGCCAGTAGTATAGCAGGGGGAGGCTACACCTTC. Translating it yields CASSIAGGGYTF. The chain carries TRBV19 and TRBJ1-2; TRBD1 aligns across 7 bases. The CDR3 sequence is 12 residues long. Germline assignment: CDR1 LNHDA and CDR2 SQIVND (reference sequence). V shed 1 base and J 8 bases; nucleotides not matched to a gene: 1.

The J gene is TRBJ2-1, the V gene TRBV2; D is unresolved. The CDR3 is made up of 15 amino acids. V lost 3 bases to trimming and J lost 2 bases, with 11 bases between them. The germline V gene has CDR1 SNHLY and CDR2 FYNNEI. As DNA, the CDR3 is TGTGCCAGCAGTGAGAGGAATACCCCCTACAATGAGCAGTTCTTC. This codes for CASSERNTPYNEQFF.

In nucleotides, the CDR3 is TGTGCCAGCAGTTATCTCCGGGACAGGCCCACCGGGGAGCTGTTTTTT. Residues: CASSYLRDRPTGELFF. The chain recombines TRBV6-2 or TRBV6-3 with TRBJ2-2; 8 bases are a match to TRBD1. Germline CDR1 is MNHEY and CDR2 is SVGEGT. CDR3 length equals 16 residues. V shed 3 bases and J 4 bases; nucleotides not matched to a gene: 7.

This chain links TRBV2 with TRBJ1-3, with D hard to call. The CDR3 extends over 14 amino acids. V was shortened by 3 bases and J by 9 bases, with 15 bases between the two germline ends. Germline V gene data show CDR1 as SNHLY and CDR2 as FYNNEI. CDR3 amino acids: CASSEEGAVVTIYF. The CDR3 coding sequence is TGTGCCAGCAGTGAGGAGGGCGCGGTAGTCACCATATATTTT. The variable domain in full, with the rest retrieved from reference TRBV2 and TRBJ1-3, is EPEVTQTPSHQVTQMGQEVILRCVPISNHLYFYWYRQILGQKVEFLVSFYNNEISEKSEIFDDQFSVERPDGSNFTLKIRSTKLEDSAMYFCASSEEGAVVTIYFGEGSWLTVV.

CDR3 DNA: TGTGCCAGCAGTTACTCACAGGGGCGCGGAAACACCATATATTTT. This gives the protein CASSYSQGRGNTIYF. The J gene is TRBJ1-3, the V gene TRBV6-5; the match to TRBD1 covers 7 bases. This CDR3 region has 15 residues. Trimming removed 0 bases from V and 4 bases from J; junction bases left unmatched: 3. Germline values: CDR1 MNHEY, CDR2 SVGAGI.

This clone turned up a few times. The chain links TRBV19 to TRBJ1-1; the D is unclear. The CDR3 is 13 amino acids. Per the germline V gene, CDR1 is LNHDA and CDR2 is SQIVND (reference sequence). Trimming stripped 3 bases from V and 4 bases from J, with 9 bases between. CDR3 bases: TGTGCCAGTAGTATCGCGGAACCCACTGAAGCTTTCTTT. This encodes CASSIAEPTEAFF.

The chain's CDR3 is CASSNSGTSGRAYEQYF. The CDR3 nucleotides are TGTGCCAGCAGCAACTCAGGGACTAGCGGGAGGGCCTACGAGCAGTACTTC. The J gene is TRBJ2-7, the V gene TRBV21-1; the table's TRBD2 call for D was not verified on the DNA. TRBV21-1 is recorded as a pseudogene. The CDR3 extends over 17 amino acids.

There are a few counts of this clone. This chain connects TRBV19 to TRBJ1-2; 9 bases map to TRBD1. From germline, CDR1 is LNHDA and CDR2 SQIVND (reference sequence). The CDR3 runs to 13 residues. With V trimmed by 6 bases and J by 7 bases, 6 bases remained unmatched. The CDR3 coding sequence is TGTGCCAGTAGCAACAGGGGGCAGAGTGGCTACACCTTC. Translation gives CASSNRGQSGYTF.

This clone was seen only once. The V and J genes are TRBV20-1 and TRBJ2-7, with D perhaps TRBD2 (6 bases). This CDR3 spans 13 amino acids. Trimming took 3 bases from V and 2 from J, leaving 11 bases between them. Germline V gene data show CDR1 as DFQATT and CDR2 as SNEGSKA (reference sequence). The CDR3 is CSASGDWAYEQYF. CDR3 DNA sequence: TGCAGTGCTAGTGGGGACTGGGCCTACGAGCAGTACTTC.

The gene calls are TRBV12-3 or TRBV12-4 and TRBJ2-5; 11 nucleotides line up with TRBD2. CDR3 length: 13 amino acids. V shed 7 bases and J 5 bases; nucleotides not matched to a gene: 3. The CDR3 DNA reads as TGTGCCAGCAAAGCTAGCGGGGGGGAGACCCAGTACTTC. Encoded protein: CASKASGGETQYF.

The CDR3 DNA reads as TGTGCCAGCAGCTTAGGCGGGGGCCGGGCCTACGAGCAGTACTTC. It yields the protein CASSLGGGRAYEQYF. The rearrangement links TRBV7-2 to TRBJ2-7; tentative D call: TRBD2 (7 bases). The ends were cut back, 1 base at V and 2 bases at J, with 12 bases in the middle. The germline V gene encodes CDR1 SGHTA and CDR2 FQGNSA. The CDR3 has 15 amino acids.

This CDR3 is CASSPLAGAYNEQFF. The CDR3 DNA follows: TGTGCCAGCAGTCCCCTGGCGGGAGCCTACAATGAGCAGTTCTTC. The V gene is TRBV6-2 or TRBV6-3, the J gene TRBJ2-1; TRBD2 agrees at 7 bases. The germline gives CDR1 MNHEY, CDR2 SVGEGT. The CDR3 spans 15 residues. V was pared by 5 bases and J by 2 bases, with 6 bases of the junction left unmatched.